This T cell receptor (beta chain) was captured by sequencing in a study of blood T cells in healthy people across ages. This clonotype was seen ten or more times. Then a second PCR, running roughly 7 to 11 cycles, was carried out with a sample-barcoded 5' primer and a J-beta primer mix. TCRdb independently ran MiXCR on the 5' RACE reads; one entry per CDR3 protein. Among 750,000 to 1,000,000 distinct CDR3 sequences listed, roughly 28% were seen once. This same sample was also part of a study on T cells of mothers and their children. This second study notes: Nine systemically healthy Caucasian donors: three mothers, six children. All extracted RNA went into cDNA synthesis, roughly 1.5 ug per 15 ul.

Specimen: blood. The clonotype comes from a woman between 40 and 55 years old in good health.

As DNA, the CDR3 is TGTGCCAGCAGCCCCGGGACAGGGAGCAACTATGGCTACACCTTC. This gives the protein CASSPGTGSNYGYTF. The V and J genes are TRBV7-3 and TRBJ1-2; TRBD1 matches at 9 bases. V shed 5 bases, J shed 2 bases, and the junction held 6 bases outside the gene matches. Germline CDR1 is SGHTA and CDR2 is FQGTGA. The CDR3 has 15 residues.